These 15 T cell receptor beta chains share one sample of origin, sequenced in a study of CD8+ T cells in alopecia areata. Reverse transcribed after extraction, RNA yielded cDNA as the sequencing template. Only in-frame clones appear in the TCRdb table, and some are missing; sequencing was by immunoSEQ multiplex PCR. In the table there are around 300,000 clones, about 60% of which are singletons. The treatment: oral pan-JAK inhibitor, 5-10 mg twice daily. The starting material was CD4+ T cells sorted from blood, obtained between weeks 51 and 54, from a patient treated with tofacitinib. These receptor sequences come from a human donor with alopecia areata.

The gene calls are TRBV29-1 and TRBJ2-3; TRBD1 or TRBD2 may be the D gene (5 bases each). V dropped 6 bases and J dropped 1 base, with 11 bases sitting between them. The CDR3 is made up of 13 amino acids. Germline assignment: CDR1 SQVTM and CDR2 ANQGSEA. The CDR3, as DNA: TGCAGCGTGGAACAGGAGGGCACAGATACGCAGTATTTT. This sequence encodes CSVEQEGTDTQYF.

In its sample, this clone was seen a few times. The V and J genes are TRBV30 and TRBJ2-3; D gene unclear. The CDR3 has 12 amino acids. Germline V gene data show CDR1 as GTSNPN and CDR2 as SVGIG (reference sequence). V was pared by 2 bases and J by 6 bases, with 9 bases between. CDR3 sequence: CAWSSIPDTQYF. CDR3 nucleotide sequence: TGTGCCTGGAGTTCCATTCCGGATACGCAGTATTTT.

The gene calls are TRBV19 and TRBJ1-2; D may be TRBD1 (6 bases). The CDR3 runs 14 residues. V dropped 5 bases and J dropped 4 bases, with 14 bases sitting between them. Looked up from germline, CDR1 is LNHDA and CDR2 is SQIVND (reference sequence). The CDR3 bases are TGTGCCAGTAGTCAGGCTGGACAGTTCTATGGCTACACCTTC. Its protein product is CASSQAGQFYGYTF.

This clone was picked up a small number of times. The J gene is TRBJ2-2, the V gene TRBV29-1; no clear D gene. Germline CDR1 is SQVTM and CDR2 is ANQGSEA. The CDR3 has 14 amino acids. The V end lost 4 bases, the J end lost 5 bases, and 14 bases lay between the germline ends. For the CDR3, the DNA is TGCAGCGTTGCAAGTTTTTCGGCAACCGGGGAGCTGTTTTTT. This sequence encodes CSVASFSATGELFF.

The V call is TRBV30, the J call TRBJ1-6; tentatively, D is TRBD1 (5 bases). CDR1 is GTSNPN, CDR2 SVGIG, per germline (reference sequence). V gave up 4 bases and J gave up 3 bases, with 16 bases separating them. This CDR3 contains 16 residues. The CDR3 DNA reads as TGTGCCTGGAACCCACCTGGGGGGAACTATAATTCACCCCTCCACTTT. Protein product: CAWNPPGGNYNSPLHF.

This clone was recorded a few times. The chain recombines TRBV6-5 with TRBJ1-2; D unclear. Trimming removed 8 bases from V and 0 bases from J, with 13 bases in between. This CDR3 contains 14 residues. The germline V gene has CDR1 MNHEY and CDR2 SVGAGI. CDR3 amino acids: CASFHGPTNYGYTF. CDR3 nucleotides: TGTGCCAGCTTCCACGGGCCGACTAACTATGGCTACACCTTC.

The CDR3 DNA follows: TGTGCCAGCAGCCGCAGACAGGGGAACGTCGTTGAGCAGTTCTTC. Translation gives CASSRRQGNVVEQFF. V gene TRBV6-5 combines with J gene TRBJ2-1; TRBD1 matches 8 bases. There are 15 residues in the CDR3. The V gene's germline CDR1 is MNHEY and CDR2 SVGAGI. The V gene end was trimmed by 6 bases and the J gene end by 9 bases; junction bases not matched to a gene: 13.

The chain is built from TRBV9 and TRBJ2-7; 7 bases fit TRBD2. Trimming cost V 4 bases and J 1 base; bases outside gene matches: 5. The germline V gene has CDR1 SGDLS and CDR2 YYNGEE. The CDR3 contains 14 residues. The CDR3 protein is CASSMRDYSYEQYF. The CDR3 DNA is TGTGCCAGCAGCATGAGGGACTATTCCTACGAGCAGTACTTC.

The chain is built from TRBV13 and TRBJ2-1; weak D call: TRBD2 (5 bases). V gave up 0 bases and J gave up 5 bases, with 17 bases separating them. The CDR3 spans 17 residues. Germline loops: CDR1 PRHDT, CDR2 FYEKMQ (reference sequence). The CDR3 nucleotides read TGTGCCAGCAGCTTAGGCCTAGCATTGGCAGCGGACAATGAGCAGTTCTTC. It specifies CASSLGLALAADNEQFF.

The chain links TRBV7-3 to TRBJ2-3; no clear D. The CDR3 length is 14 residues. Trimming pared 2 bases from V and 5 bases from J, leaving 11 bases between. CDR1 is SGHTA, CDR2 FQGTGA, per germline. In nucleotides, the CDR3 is TGTGCCAGCAGCTTAGAGAGTCGCGTAGATACGCAGTATTTT. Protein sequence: CASSLESRVDTQYF.

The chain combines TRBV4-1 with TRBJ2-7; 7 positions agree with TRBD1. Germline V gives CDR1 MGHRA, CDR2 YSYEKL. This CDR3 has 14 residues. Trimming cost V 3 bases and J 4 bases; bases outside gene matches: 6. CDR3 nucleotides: TGCGCCAGCAGCCATGCAGGACAGGCATACGAGCAGTACTTC. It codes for CASSHAGQAYEQYF.

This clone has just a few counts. The CDR3 spells CASSPTLATSSYNEQFF. The CDR3 bases are TGCGCCAGCAGCCCTACCCTAGCAACGAGCTCCTACAATGAGCAGTTCTTC. The J gene is TRBJ2-1, the V gene TRBV5-1, with D possibly TRBD2 on 5 matching bases. Germline V lookup: CDR1 SGHRS, CDR2 YFSETQ. The germline V and J ends were trimmed by 4 bases and 0 bases, with 17 bases remaining between them. This CDR3 has 17 amino acids.

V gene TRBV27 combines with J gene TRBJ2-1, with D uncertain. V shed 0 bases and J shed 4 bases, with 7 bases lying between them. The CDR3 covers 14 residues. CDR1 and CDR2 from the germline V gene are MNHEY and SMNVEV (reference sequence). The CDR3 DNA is TGTGCCAGCAGTTTATCGTCCAGGTACAATGAGCAGTTCTTC. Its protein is CASSLSSRYNEQFF.

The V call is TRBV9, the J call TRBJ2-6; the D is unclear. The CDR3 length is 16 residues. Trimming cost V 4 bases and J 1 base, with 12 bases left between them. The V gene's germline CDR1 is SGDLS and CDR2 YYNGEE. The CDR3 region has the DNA TGTGCCAGCAGCCCTGCCCCCTTATCTGGGGCCAACGTCCTGACTTTC. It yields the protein CASSPAPLSGANVLTF.

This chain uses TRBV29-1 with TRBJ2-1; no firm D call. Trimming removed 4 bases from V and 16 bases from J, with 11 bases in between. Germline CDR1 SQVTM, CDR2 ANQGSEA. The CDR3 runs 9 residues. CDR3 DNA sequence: TGCAGCGTTGGTCGCCTGCGATTCTTC. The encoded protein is CSVGRLRFF.